Presented here are 14 T cell receptor beta chains from one specimen sequenced in a study of blood T cell repertoires in COVID-19. Data came from immunoSEQ multiplex PCR; TCRdb stores just in-frame clones and leaves some out. The repertoire holds 90,000 or so clones, with around 89% as singletons. Sequencing was performed on peripheral blood. Every receptor here comes from a man aged 60 to 69 with acute or convalescent COVID-19.

CDR3 in DNA: TGCACCGTAGCTAGGGGCGGGGAGCTGTTTTTT. Its protein product is CTVARGGELFF. The chain carries TRBV29-1 and TRBJ2-2; D is perhaps TRBD1 (5 bases). Germline CDR1 reads SQVTM; CDR2 reads ANQGSEA. This CDR3 spans 11 amino acids.

The sample holds one count of this clone. At the DNA level, this CDR3 is encoded by other sequences in the same sample as well. V is TRBV5-1 and J is TRBJ2-1; 11 bases are shared with TRBD2. V shed 2 bases, J shed 4 bases, and the junction held 2 bases outside the gene matches. In germline, CDR1 is SGHRS, CDR2 YFSETQ. The CDR3 contains 15 residues. The chain's CDR3 is CASSLLAGAYNEQFF. The CDR3 bases are TGCGCCAGCAGCTTACTAGCGGGGGCTTACAATGAGCAGTTCTTC.

This chain uses TRBV12-5 with TRBJ1-4; TRBD1 matches 7 bases. J lost 8 bases, V lost 4 bases, and 7 bases had no gene match. CDR1 LGHNT and CDR2 FRNRAP come from the germline V gene. The CDR3 sequence is 14 residues long. CDR3 region: CASGSGQGDEKLFF. The CDR3 nucleotides are TGTGCTAGTGGTTCAGGGCAGGGGGACGAAAAACTGTTTTTT. The full variable domain, its missing parts supplied by reference TRBV12-5 and TRBJ1-4, is DARVTQTPRHKVTEMGQEVTMRCQPILGHNTVFWYRQTMMQGLELLAYFRNRAPLDDSGMPKDRFSAEMPDATLATLKIQPSEPRDSAVYFCASGSGQGDEKLFFGSGTQLSVL.

The rearrangement uses TRBV6-5 and TRBJ2-1; the D is unclear. The ends were cut back, 6 bases at V and 0 bases at J, with 9 bases in the middle. Germline V CDR1 and CDR2: MNHEY, SVGAGI. The CDR3 is 14 amino acids. The CDR3 spells CASRPMSSYNEQFF. The CDR3 DNA reads TGTGCCAGCAGGCCGATGAGCTCCTACAATGAGCAGTTCTTC.

The rearrangement uses TRBV28 and TRBJ2-6, with 8 bases fitting TRBD1. The CDR3 has 17 amino acids. CDR1 and CDR2 (germline): MDHEN, SYDVKM. Germline trimming cut 7 bases from V and 0 bases from J; bases unmatched to any gene: 8. CDR3 amino acids: CASNSGTGLSGANVLTF. DNA of the CDR3: TGTGCCAGCAATTCCGGGACAGGCCTCTCTGGGGCCAACGTCCTGACTTTC.

The rearrangement uses TRBV7-7 and TRBJ2-5; 8 bases map to TRBD1. Per germline, CDR1 SSHAT and CDR2 FNYEAQ (reference sequence). This CDR3 contains 15 residues. J lost 4 bases, V lost 5 bases, and 9 bases had no gene match. The CDR3 bases are TGTGCCAGCAGCCCTCAGCTAGGACAGGGAGAGACCCAGTACTTC. This translates into CASSPQLGQGETQYF.

The chain couples TRBV24-1 to TRBJ2-1, with no clear D. From germline, CDR1 is KGHDR and CDR2 SFDVKD. V was shortened by 3 bases and J by 8 bases, with 4 bases between the two germline ends. The CDR3 extends over 11 amino acids. This CDR3 reads CATSDRYEQFF. DNA for the CDR3: TGTGCCACCAGTGATCGGTATGAGCAGTTCTTC.

The gene calls are TRBV5-1 and TRBJ1-1; D is perhaps TRBD1 (6 bases). The CDR3 totals 15 residues. The germline gives CDR1 SGHRS, CDR2 YFSETQ. Trimming cost V 0 bases and J 7 bases, with 16 bases left between them. CDR3 in DNA: TGCGCCAGCAGCTTGGGCTACAGGGAAGGGGGTGAAGCTTTCTTT. Protein sequence: CASSLGYREGGEAFF.

V and J are TRBV5-5 and TRBJ2-2; tentative D call: TRBD2 (6 bases). CDR1 is SGHKS, CDR2 YYEKEE, per germline (reference sequence). The CDR3 has 14 amino acids. The V end was cut by 1 base, the J end by 4 bases, with 8 bases between. The CDR3 region is CASSLLGGTGELFF. The CDR3 bases are TGTGCCAGCAGCTTGCTGGGGGGCACCGGGGAGCTGTTTTTT.

A remark on this clone: This sample includes further DNA sequences coding for the same CDR3. The chain is built from TRBV7-3 and TRBJ2-3; D possibly corresponds to TRBD1 (7 bases). Trimming cost V 2 bases and J 2 bases, with 11 bases left between them. The CDR3 sequence is 15 residues long. Looked up from germline, CDR1 is SGHTA and CDR2 is FQGTGA. The CDR3 sequence: CASSLAGGSTDTQYF. The CDR3 DNA reads as TGTGCCAGCAGCTTAGCAGGGGGGTCCACAGATACGCAGTATTTT.

V and J are TRBV6-5 and TRBJ2-7, with D unresolved. The V gene's germline CDR1 is MNHEY and CDR2 SVGAGI. The CDR3 extends over 12 amino acids. The germline V and J ends were trimmed by 6 bases and 6 bases, with 12 bases remaining between them. The DNA for the CDR3 is TGTGCCAGCAGAAGGAGTTACGCCGAGCAGTACTTC. This codes for CASRRSYAEQYF.

The chain carries TRBV9 and TRBJ1-1; TRBD1 matches at 9 bases. In germline, CDR1 is SGDLS, CDR2 YYNGEE. The CDR3 extends over 15 amino acids. The trim removed 0 bases at V and 5 bases at J, leaving 5 bases unmatched. The CDR3 DNA reads TGTGCCAGCAGCGTAGACAGGGGGCGGGAAACTGAAGCTTTCTTT. Residues: CASSVDRGRETEAFF.

The chain links TRBV5-1 to TRBJ2-5, with 9 positions matching TRBD2. Germline V CDR1 and CDR2: SGHRS, YFSETQ. Trimming at V came to 0 bases and at J to 3 bases, leaving 12 bases not matched to a gene. The CDR3 sequence is 18 residues long. The CDR3 bases are TGCGCCAGCAGCTTGGCTGTAGCGGGAGTATACTCCGAAGAGACCCAGTACTTC. It yields the protein CASSLAVAGVYSEETQYF.

The chain is built from TRBV5-1 and TRBJ2-2, with D possibly being TRBD2 (6 bases). The CDR3 runs 15 residues. Per the germline V gene, CDR1 is SGHRS and CDR2 is YFSETQ. V lost 2 bases to trimming and J lost 4 bases, with 12 bases between them. The CDR3 nucleotides read TGCGCCAGCAGCTTCACGGGAGTGGGCACCGGGGAGCTGTTTTTT. Translation gives CASSFTGVGTGELFF.